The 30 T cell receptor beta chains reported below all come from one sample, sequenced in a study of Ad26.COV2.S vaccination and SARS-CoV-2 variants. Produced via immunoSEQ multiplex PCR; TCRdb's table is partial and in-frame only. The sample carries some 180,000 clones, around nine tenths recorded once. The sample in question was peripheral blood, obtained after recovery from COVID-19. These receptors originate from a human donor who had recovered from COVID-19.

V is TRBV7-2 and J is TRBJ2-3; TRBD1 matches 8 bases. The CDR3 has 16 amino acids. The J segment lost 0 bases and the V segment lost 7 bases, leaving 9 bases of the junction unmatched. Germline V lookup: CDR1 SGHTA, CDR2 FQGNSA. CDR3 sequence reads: CASKIGQGASTDTQYF. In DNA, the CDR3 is TGTGCCAGCAAAATAGGACAGGGCGCTAGCACAGATACGCAGTATTTT.

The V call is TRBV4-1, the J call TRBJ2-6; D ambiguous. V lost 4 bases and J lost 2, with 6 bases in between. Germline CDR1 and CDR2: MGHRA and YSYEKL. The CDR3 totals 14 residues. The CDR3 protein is CASSPIAGANVLTF. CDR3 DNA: TGCGCCAGCAGCCCAATTGCTGGGGCCAACGTCCTGACTTTC.

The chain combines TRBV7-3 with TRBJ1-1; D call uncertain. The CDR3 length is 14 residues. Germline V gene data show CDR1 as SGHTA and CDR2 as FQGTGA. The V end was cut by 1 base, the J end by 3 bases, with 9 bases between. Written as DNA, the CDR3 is TGTGCCAGCAGCTTAAAGGGTTGGGACACTGAAGCTTTCTTT. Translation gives CASSLKGWDTEAFF.

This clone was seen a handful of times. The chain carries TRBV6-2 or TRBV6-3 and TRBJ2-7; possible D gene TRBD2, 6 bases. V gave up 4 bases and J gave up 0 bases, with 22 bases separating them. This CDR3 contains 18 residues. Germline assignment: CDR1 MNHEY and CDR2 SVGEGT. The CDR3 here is CASSSRGSGTQNSYEQYF. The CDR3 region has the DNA TGTGCCAGCAGTTCCCGAGGGTCCGGGACTCAGAACTCCTACGAGCAGTACTTC.

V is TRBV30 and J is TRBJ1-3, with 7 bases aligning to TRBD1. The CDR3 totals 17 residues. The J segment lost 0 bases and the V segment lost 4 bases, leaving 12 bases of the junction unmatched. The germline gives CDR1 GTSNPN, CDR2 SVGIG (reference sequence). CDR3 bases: TGTGCCTGGACCCCCCTCGGGACAGCCGTCTCTGGAAACACCATATATTTT. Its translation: CAWTPLGTAVSGNTIYF. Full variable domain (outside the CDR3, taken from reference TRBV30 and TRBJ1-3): SQTIHQWPATLVQPVGSPLSLECTVEGTSNPNLYWYRQAAGRGLQLLFYSVGIGQISSEVPQNLSASRPQDRQFILSSKKLLLSDSGFYLCAWTPLGTAVSGNTIYFGEGSWLTVV.

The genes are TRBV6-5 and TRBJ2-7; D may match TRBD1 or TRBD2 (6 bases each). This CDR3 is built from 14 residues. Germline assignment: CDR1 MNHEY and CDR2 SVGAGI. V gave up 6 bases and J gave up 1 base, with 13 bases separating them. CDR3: CASSRRGPSYEQYF. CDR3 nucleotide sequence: TGTGCCAGCAGCCGCCGGGGGCCATCCTACGAGCAGTACTTC.

The CDR3 region is CAVRRHDTGELFF. Written as DNA, the CDR3 is TGTGCCGTTAGGAGGCATGACACCGGGGAGCTGTTTTTT. The V gene is TRBV6-5, the J gene TRBJ2-2, with D tentatively TRBD2 (5 bases). Between the trimmed V and J ends, which lost 11 bases and 3 bases, there was a span of 13 bases. The CDR3 loop spans 13 amino acids. Germline V gene data show CDR1 as MNHEY and CDR2 as SVGAGI.

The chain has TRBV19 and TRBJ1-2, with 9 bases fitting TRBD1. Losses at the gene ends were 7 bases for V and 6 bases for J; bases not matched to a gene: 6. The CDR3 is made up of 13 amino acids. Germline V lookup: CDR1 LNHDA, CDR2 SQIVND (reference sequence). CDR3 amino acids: CASNRQGVDGYTF. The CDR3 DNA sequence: TGTGCCAGTAACAGACAGGGGGTAGATGGCTACACCTTC.

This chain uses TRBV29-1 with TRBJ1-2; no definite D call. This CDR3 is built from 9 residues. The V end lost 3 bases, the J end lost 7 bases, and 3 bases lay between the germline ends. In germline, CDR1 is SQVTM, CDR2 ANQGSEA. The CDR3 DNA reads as TGCAGCGTTGATGGTGGCTACACCTTC. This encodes CSVDGGYTF.

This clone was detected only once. CDR3 residues: CASSSAGITDTQYF. The CDR3 region has the DNA TGTGCCAGCAGCTCCGCGGGGATCACAGATACGCAGTATTTT. This rearrangement joins TRBV11-2 to TRBJ2-3, with a weak D call TRBD2 (6 bases). CDR3 size: 14 residues. Trimming took off 4 bases at V and 2 bases at J, with 10 bases between the two ends. Germline loops: CDR1 SGHAT, CDR2 FQNNGV.

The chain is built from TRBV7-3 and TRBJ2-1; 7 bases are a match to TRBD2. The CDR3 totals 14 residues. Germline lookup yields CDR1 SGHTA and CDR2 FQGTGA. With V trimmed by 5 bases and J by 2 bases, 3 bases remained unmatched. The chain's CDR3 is CASSPSGTYNEQFF. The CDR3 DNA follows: TGTGCCAGCAGCCCAAGCGGGACCTACAATGAGCAGTTCTTC.

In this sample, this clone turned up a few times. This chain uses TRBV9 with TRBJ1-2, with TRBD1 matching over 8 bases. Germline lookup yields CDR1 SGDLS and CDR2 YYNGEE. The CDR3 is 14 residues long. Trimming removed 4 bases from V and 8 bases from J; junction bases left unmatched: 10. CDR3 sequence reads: CASSPGGTGLGYTF. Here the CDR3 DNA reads TGTGCCAGCAGCCCAGGAGGGACAGGTTTGGGCTACACCTTC.

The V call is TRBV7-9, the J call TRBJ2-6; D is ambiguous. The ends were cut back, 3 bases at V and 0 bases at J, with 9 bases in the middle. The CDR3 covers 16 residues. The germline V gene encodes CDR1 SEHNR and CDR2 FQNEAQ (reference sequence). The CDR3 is CASSFSESSGANVLTF. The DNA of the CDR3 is TGTGCCAGCAGCTTCAGTGAGTCCTCTGGGGCCAACGTCCTGACTTTC.

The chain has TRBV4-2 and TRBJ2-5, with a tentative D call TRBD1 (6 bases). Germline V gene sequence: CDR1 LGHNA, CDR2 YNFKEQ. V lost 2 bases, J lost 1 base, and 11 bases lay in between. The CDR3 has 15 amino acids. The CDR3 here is CASSQTQGIQETQYF. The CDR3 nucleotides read TGTGCCAGCAGCCAAACACAGGGAATCCAAGAGACCCAGTACTTC.

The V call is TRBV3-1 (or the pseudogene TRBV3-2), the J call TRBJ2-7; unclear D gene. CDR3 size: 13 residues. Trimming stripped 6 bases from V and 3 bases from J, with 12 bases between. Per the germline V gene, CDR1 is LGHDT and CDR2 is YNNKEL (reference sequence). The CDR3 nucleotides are TGTGCCAGCAGGTTTGGTCCCGACTACGAGCAGTACTTC. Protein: CASRFGPDYEQYF.

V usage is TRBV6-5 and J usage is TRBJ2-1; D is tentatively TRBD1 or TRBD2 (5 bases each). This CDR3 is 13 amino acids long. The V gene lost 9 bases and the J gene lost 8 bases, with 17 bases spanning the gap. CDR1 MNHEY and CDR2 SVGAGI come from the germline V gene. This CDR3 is CASLTGTRDEQFF. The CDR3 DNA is TGTGCCAGTCTTACCGGGACCAGGGATGAGCAGTTCTTC.

The CDR3 is CASSQEVAVSSYEQYF. DNA for the CDR3: TGTGCCAGCAGCCAAGAAGTAGCGGTAAGCTCCTACGAGCAGTACTTC. V usage is TRBV14 and J usage is TRBJ2-7, with a weak D call TRBD2 (6 bases). The CDR3 runs 16 residues. The V gene's germline CDR1 is SGHDN and CDR2 FVKESK. Trimming shortened V by 0 bases and J by 0 bases, and 12 bases separated the two germline ends.

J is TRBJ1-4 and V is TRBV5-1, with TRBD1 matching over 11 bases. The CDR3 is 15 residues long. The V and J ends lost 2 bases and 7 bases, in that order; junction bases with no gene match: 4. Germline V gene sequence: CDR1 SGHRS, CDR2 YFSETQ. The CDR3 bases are TGCGCCAGCAGCTTTCAAGGACAGGGGGCTGAAAAACTGTTTTTT. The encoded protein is CASSFQGQGAEKLFF.

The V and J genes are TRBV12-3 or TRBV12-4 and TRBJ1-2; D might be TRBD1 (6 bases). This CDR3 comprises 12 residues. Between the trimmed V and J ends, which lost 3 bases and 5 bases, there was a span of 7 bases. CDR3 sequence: CASSFDRYGYTF. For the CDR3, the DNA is TGTGCCAGCAGTTTCGACAGGTATGGCTACACCTTC.

For the CDR3, the DNA is TGTGCCAGCAGCCAGGGCAGGGGAGTGAAACTGTTTTTT. It specifies CASSQGRGVKLFF. The rearrangement joins TRBV3-1 (or the pseudogene TRBV3-2) to TRBJ1-4, with D tentatively TRBD1 (6 bases). V was pared by 3 bases and J by 11 bases, with 13 bases between. Germline values: CDR1 LGHDT, CDR2 YNNKEL (reference sequence). The CDR3 consists of 13 residues.

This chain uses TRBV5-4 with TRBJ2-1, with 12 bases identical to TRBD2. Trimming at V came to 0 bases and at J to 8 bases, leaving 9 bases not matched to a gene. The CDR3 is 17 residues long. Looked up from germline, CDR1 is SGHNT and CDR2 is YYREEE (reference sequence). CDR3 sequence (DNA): TGTGCCAGCAGCTTGGGGGTGACTAGCGGGAGTGGGGATGAGCAGTTCTTC. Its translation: CASSLGVTSGSGDEQFF.

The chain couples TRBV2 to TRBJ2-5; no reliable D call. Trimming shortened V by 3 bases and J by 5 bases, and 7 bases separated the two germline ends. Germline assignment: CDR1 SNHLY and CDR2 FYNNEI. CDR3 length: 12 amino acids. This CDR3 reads CASSDGWETQYF. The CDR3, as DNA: TGTGCCAGCAGTGATGGTTGGGAGACCCAGTACTTC.

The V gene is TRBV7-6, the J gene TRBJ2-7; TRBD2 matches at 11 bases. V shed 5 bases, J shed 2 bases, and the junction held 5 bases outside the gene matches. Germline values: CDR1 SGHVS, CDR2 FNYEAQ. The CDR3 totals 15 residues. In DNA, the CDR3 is TGTGCCAGCAGCCAAACTAGCGGGGGAACCTACGAGCAGTACTTC. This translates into CASSQTSGGTYEQYF.

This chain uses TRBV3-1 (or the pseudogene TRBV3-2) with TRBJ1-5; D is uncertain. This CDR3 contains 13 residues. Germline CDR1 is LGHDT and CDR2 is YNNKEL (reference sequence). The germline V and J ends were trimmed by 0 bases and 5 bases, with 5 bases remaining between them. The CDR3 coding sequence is TGTGCCAGCAGCCAAGATCGGGATCAGCCCCAGCATTTT. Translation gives CASSQDRDQPQHF.

DNA for the CDR3: TGCGCCAGCAGCTTGGGACAGGGAGCCTACAATGAGCAGTTCTTC. Amino acids: CASSLGQGAYNEQFF. The gene calls are TRBV5-1 and TRBJ2-1; 7 positions agree with TRBD1. J gave up 2 bases and V 0 bases, and 2 bases lay outside the gene matches. CDR1 and CDR2 (germline): SGHRS, YFSETQ. The length of the CDR3 is 15 residues.

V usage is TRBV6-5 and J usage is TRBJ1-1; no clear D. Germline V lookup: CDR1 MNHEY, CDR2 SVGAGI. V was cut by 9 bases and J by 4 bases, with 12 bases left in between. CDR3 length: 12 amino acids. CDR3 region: CASRVGSTEAFF. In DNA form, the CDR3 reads TGTGCCAGTCGAGTGGGGTCCACTGAAGCTTTCTTT.

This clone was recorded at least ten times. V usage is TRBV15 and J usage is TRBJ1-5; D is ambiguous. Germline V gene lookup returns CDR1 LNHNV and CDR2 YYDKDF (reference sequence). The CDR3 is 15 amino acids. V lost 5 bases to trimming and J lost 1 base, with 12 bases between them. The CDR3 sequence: CATSSPGRSNQPQHF. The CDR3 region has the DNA TGTGCCACCAGCTCCCCCGGACGGAGCAATCAGCCCCAGCATTTT.

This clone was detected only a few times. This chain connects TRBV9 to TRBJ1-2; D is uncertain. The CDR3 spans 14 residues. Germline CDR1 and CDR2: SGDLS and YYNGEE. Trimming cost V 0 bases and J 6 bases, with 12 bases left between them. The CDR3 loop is CASSVAEGLDGYTF. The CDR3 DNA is TGTGCCAGCAGCGTAGCTGAAGGGCTCGATGGCTACACCTTC.

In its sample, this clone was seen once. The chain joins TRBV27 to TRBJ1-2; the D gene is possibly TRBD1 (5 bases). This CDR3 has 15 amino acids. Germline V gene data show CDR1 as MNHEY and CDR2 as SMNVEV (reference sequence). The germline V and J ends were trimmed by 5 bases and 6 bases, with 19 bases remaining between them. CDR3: CASSLGPGTDDGYTF. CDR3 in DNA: TGTGCCAGCAGTCTGGGTCCCGGGACGGACGATGGCTACACCTTC.

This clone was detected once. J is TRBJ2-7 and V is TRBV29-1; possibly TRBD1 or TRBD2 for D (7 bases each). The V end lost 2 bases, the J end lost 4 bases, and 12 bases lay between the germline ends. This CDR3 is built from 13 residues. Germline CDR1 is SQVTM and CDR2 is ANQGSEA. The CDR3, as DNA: TGCAGCGTTGAAACAGGGGAGGGTTACGAGCAGTACTTC. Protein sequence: CSVETGEGYEQYF.